This T cell receptor (beta chain) was observed in a study of T cell repertoires in cytomegalovirus infection. Across the whole study: CMV epitopes that were recently identified and HLA-C-restricted were used alongside well-studied HLA-B-restricted ones. CMV infection plus the matching HLA type was flagged by public TCR beta signatures. General study findings and limits: Across the ex vivo response, the dominant clonotypes were HLA-C-restricted CMV-specific TCR beta clonotypes. Carriers of CMV plus the relevant HLA were identified by cumulative public TCR beta family frequency.

Germline CDR1 and CDR2: SGHTA and FQGTGA. The CDR3 sequence is 16 residues long. Trimming took 2 bases from V and 0 from J; bases not matched to a gene: 1. For this clonotype: No antigen is known for it.

MiXCR, run by TCRdb on the reads, gives a single entry per CDR3 protein. The sample consists of hundreds of thousands of distinct CDR3 sequences, around 35% of them appearing once. The clonotype was recovered from a human donor in good health (CMV status not recorded). Some clones in this sample may be carry-over from other donors' samples. Here the sequenced sample was cultured PBMCs, taken from culture after CMV antigen stimulation. This rearrangement joins TRBV7-3 to TRBJ2-1; 10 bases match TRBD2. In DNA, the CDR3 is TGTGCCAGCAGCTTAGGACTAGCGGCCTCCTACAATGAGCAGTTCTTC. Protein product: CASSLGLAASYNEQFF.